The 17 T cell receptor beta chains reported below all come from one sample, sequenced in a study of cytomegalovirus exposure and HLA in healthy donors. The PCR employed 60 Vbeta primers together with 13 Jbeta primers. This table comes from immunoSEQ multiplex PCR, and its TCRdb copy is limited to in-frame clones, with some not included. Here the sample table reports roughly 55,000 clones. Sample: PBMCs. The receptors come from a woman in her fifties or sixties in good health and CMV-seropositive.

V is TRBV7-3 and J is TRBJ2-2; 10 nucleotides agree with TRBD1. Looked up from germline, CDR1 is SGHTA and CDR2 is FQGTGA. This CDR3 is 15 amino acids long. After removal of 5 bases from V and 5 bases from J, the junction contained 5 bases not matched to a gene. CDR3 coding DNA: TGTGCCAGCAGCGAGGACAGGGGGAAGACCGGGGAGCTGTTTTTT. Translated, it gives CASSEDRGKTGELFF.

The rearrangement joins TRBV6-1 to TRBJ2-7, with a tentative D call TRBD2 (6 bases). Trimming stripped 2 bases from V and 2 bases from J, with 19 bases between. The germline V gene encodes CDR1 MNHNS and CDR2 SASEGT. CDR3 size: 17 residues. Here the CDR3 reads CASSEWSGLLSAYEQYF. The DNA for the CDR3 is TGTGCCAGCAGTGAATGGTCGGGACTCCTGAGCGCCTACGAGCAGTACTTC.

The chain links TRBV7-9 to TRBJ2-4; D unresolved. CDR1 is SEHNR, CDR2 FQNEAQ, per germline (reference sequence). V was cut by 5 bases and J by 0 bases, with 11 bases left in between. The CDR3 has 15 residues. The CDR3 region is CASSPDLLAKNIQYF. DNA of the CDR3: TGTGCCAGCAGCCCTGACTTGCTAGCCAAAAACATTCAGTACTTC. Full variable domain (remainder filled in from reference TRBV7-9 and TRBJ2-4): DTGVSQNPRHKITKRGQNVTFRCDPISEHNRLYWYRQTLGQGPEFLTYFQNEAQLEKSRLLSDRFSAERPKGSFSTLEIQRTEQGDSAMYLCASSPDLLAKNIQYFGAGTRLSVL.

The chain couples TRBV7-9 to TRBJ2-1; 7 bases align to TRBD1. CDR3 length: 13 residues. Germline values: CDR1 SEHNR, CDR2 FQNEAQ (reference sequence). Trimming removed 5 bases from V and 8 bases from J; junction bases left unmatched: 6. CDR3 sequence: CASSPLQGDEQFF. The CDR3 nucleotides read TGTGCCAGCAGCCCCCTCCAGGGGGATGAGCAGTTCTTC.

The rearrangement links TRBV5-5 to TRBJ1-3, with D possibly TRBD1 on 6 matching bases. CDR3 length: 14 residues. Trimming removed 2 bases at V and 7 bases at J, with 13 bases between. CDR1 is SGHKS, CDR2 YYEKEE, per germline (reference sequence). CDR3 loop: CASSFGQGTNTIYF. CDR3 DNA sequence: TGTGCCAGCAGCTTCGGCCAGGGGACGAACACCATATATTTT.

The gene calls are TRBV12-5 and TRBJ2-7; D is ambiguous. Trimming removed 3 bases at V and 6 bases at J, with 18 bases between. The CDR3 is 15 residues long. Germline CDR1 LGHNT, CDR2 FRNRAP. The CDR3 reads CASGFVRSARGEQYF. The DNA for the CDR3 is TGTGCTAGTGGTTTCGTCCGGTCGGCGCGCGGCGAGCAGTACTTC.

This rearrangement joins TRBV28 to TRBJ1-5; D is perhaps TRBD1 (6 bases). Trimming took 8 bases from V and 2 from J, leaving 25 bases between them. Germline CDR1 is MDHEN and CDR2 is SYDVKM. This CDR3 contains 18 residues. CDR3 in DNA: TGTGCCAGCTCCTTCCAGGGGCCCACCTCTTTCGGCAATCAGCCCCAGCATTTT. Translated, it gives CASSFQGPTSFGNQPQHF. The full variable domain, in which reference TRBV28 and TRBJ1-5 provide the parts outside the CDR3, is DVKVTQSSRYLVKRTGEKVFLECVQDMDHENMFWYRQDPGLGLRLIYFSYDVKMKEKGDIPEGYSVSREKKERFSLILESASTNQTSMYLCASSFQGPTSFGNQPQHFGDGTRLSIL.

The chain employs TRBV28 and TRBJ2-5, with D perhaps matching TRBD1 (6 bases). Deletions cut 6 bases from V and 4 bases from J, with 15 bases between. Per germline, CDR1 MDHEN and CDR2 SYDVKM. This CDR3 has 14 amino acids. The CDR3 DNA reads TGTGCCAGCAGCCTACTTACAGGGTCAGAGACCCAGTACTTC. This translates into CASSLLTGSETQYF. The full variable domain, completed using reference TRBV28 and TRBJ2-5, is DVKVTQSSRYLVKRTGEKVFLECVQDMDHENMFWYRQDPGLGLRLIYFSYDVKMKEKGDIPEGYSVSREKKERFSLILESASTNQTSMYLCASSLLTGSETQYFGPGTRLLVL.

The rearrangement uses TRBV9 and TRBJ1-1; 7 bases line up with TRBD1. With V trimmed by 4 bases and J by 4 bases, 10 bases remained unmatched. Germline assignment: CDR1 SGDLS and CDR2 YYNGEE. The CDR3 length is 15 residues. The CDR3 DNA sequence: TGTGCCAGCAGCATCCAAGGACAGGTGAGCACTGAAGCTTTCTTT. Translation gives CASSIQGQVSTEAFF.

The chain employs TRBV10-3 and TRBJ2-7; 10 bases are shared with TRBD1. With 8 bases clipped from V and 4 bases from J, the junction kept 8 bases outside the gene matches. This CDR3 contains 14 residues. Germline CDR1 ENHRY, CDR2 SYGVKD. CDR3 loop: CAIAGDRGSYEQYF. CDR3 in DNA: TGTGCCATCGCGGGGGACAGGGGATCTTACGAGCAGTACTTC.

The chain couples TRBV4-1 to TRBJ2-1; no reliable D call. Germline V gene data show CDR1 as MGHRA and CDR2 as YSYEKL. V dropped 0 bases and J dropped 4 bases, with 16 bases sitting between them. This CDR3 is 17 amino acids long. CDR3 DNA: TGCGCCAGCAGCCAAGATCTCTCAGCGTTCGTGTACAATGAGCAGTTCTTC. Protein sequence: CASSQDLSAFVYNEQFF.

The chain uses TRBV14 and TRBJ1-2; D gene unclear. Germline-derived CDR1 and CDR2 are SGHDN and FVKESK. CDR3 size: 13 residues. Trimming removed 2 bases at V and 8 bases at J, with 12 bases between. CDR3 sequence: CASSQQTSRGYTF. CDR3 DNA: TGTGCCAGCAGCCAACAAACATCACGCGGCTACACCTTC.

The CDR3 DNA reads as TGCGCCAGCAGCTTGGCCGGGGGGACAGGGGGTTACGAGCAGTACTTC. Amino acid sequence: CASSLAGGTGGYEQYF. This chain links TRBV5-1 with TRBJ2-5, with 11 bases that match TRBD1. Gene TRBJ2-7 matches the end of the DNA better, so the J call may be wrong. CDR1 SGHRS and CDR2 YFSETQ come from the germline V gene. CDR3 length: 16 amino acids.

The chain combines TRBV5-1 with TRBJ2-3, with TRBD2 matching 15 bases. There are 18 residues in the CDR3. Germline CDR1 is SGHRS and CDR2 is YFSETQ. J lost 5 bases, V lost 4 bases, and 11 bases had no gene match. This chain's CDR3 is CASSPGLAGGPGGDTQYF. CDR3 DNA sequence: TGCGCCAGCAGCCCCGGACTAGCGGGAGGGCCGGGTGGAGATACGCAGTATTTT.

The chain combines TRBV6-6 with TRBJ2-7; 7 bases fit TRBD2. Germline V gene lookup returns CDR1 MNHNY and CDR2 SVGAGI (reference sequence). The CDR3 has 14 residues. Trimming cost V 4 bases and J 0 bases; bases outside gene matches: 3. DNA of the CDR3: TGTGCCAGCAGTTTGGGGGGGAGCTCCTACGAGCAGTACTTC. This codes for CASSLGGSSYEQYF.

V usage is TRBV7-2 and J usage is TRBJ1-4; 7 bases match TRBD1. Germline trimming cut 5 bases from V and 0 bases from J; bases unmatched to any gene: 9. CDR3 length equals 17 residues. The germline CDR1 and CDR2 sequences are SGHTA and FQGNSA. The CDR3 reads CASSLGTVYATNEKLFF. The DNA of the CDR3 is TGTGCCAGCAGCCTCGGGACAGTTTATGCAACTAATGAAAAACTGTTTTTT.

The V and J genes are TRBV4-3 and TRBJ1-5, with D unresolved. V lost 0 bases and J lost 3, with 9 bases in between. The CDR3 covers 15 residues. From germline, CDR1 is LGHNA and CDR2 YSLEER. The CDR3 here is CASSQDLGDNQPQHF. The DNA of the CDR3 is TGCGCCAGCAGCCAAGATTTGGGAGACAATCAGCCCCAGCATTTT.